A single sample is the source of the 25 T cell receptor beta chains below, sequenced in a study of cytomegalovirus exposure and HLA in healthy donors. The PCR employed 60 Vbeta primers together with 13 Jbeta primers. Clones were read by immunoSEQ multiplex PCR, and TCRdb kept only the in-frame ones, dropping some. The sample shows some 140,000 clones, roughly 78% of them seen only once. The sequencing input was PBMCs. The receptors shown here come from a young man in good health.

The rearrangement links TRBV18 to TRBJ2-4; 10 bases are a match to TRBD1. Germline trimming cut 5 bases from V and 7 bases from J; bases unmatched to any gene: 8. The CDR3 consists of 15 residues. Germline CDR1 KGHSH, CDR2 LQKENI. CDR3 bases: TGTGCCAGCTCAGCGGCCGCGGGACAGGGGAACATTCAGTACTTC. Translating it yields CASSAAAGQGNIQYF.

This rearrangement joins TRBV5-4 to TRBJ2-1; 8 bases match TRBD2. CDR3 size: 15 residues. The junction had 2 bases not matched to a gene; V was cut back by 0 bases and J by 3 bases. Germline V gene data show CDR1 as SGHNT and CDR2 as YYREEE (reference sequence). DNA for the CDR3: TGTGCCAGCAGCTTGGGACTAGCGTACTACAATGAGCAGTTCTTC. It specifies CASSLGLAYYNEQFF.

The V and J genes are TRBV5-5 and TRBJ1-1; D not certain. The ends were cut back, 2 bases at V and 3 bases at J, with 8 bases in the middle. Germline V gene lookup returns CDR1 SGHKS and CDR2 YYEKEE (reference sequence). This CDR3 has 13 amino acids. The CDR3 DNA follows: TGTGCCAGCAGCTTTTTCCAGTACACTGAAGCTTTCTTT. Encoded protein: CASSFFQYTEAFF.

The rearrangement uses TRBV6-5 and TRBJ1-5; D is ambiguous. Trimming took 5 bases from V and 0 from J, leaving 8 bases between them. Germline values: CDR1 MNHEY, CDR2 SVGAGI. This CDR3 contains 14 residues. CDR3 protein: CASSRIGSNQPQHF. CDR3 bases: TGTGCCAGCAGTCGCATCGGTAGCAATCAGCCCCAGCATTTT.

The chain joins TRBV6-1 to TRBJ2-5; the match to TRBD1 covers 7 bases. This CDR3 is built from 13 residues. V lost 6 bases, J lost 2 bases, and 3 bases stayed unmatched. CDR1 and CDR2 from the germline V gene are MNHNS and SASEGT. CDR3 sequence (DNA): TGTGCCAGCAGGGCGACAGGGCAAGAGACCCAGTACTTC. This codes for CASRATGQETQYF.

V is TRBV2 and J is TRBJ1-1, with TRBD1 as a possible D gene (6 bases). From germline, CDR1 is SNHLY and CDR2 FYNNEI. With 4 bases removed from V and 4 bases from J, the gap between germline ends came to 13 bases. CDR3 length: 14 residues. The CDR3 nucleotides read TGTGCCAGCAGTGTGGCAGGGGAGGGCACTGAAGCTTTCTTT. Translated, it gives CASSVAGEGTEAFF.

V gene TRBV7-2 combines with J gene TRBJ2-7, with 10 bases that match TRBD1. The germline V gene encodes CDR1 SGHTA and CDR2 FQGNSA. V was clipped by 5 bases and J by 7 bases; unmatched bases: 8. The CDR3 spans 14 residues. CDR3 region: CASSLTDRGLEQYF. CDR3 sequence (DNA): TGTGCCAGCAGCCTGACCGACAGGGGGCTTGAGCAGTACTTC.

CDR3 DNA sequence: TGTGCCAGCAGCCGTGGGGGGGGAGCGACAGAAGAGACCCAGTACTTC. This translates into CASSRGGGATEETQYF. The rearrangement uses TRBV11-3 and TRBJ2-5; 7 bases line up with TRBD2. CDR1 SGHNT and CDR2 YENEEA come from the germline V gene. The CDR3 has 16 residues. Trimming removed 5 bases from V and 3 bases from J; junction bases left unmatched: 12.

This clone has a handful of counts. This chain uses TRBV10-3 with TRBJ2-7, with 7 bases aligning to TRBD1. The CDR3 runs to 14 residues. CDR1 and CDR2 (germline): ENHRY, SYGVKD. The trim removed 4 bases at V and 3 bases at J, leaving 6 bases unmatched. The CDR3 sequence: CAISGRDRNYEQYF. The CDR3 DNA reads TGTGCCATCAGTGGCCGGGACAGAAACTACGAGCAGTACTTC.

The rearrangement uses TRBV6-5 and TRBJ2-7; 9 nucleotides agree with TRBD1. Germline loops: CDR1 MNHEY, CDR2 SVGAGI. With V trimmed by 4 bases and J by 5 bases, 9 bases remained unmatched. The CDR3 runs 15 residues. The CDR3 nucleotides read TGTGCCAGCAGTTCCATGGGGACAGGGCTGCACGAGCAGTACTTC. As protein: CASSSMGTGLHEQYF.

On this clone: Likely a read error: the CDR3 ends without its conserved phenylalanine or tryptophan. The chain couples TRBV6-6 to TRBJ2-4, with 9 bases matching TRBD1. The CDR3 runs 13 residues. The V and J ends lost 6 bases and 7 bases, in that order; junction bases with no gene match: 4. Per the germline V gene, CDR1 is MNHNY and CDR2 is SVGAGI (reference sequence). The DNA of the CDR3 is TGTGCCAGCAGGCCAGGACAGGGGAACATTCAGTACCTC. This gives the protein CASRPGQGNIQYL.

The chain has TRBV5-6 and TRBJ2-5; a weak D match, TRBD1 (5 bases). Trimming left V 2 bases short and J 1 base short, with 9 bases between. There are 14 residues in the CDR3. Germline-derived CDR1 and CDR2 are SGHDT and YYEEEE. CDR3 DNA sequence: TGTGCCAGCAGCTTCCAGGACACCCAAGAGACCCAGTACTTC. Its protein product is CASSFQDTQETQYF. The full variable domain, its missing parts supplied by reference TRBV5-6 and TRBJ2-5, is DAGVTQSPTHLIKTRGQQVTLRCSPKSGHDTVSWYQQALGQGPQFIFQYYEEEERQRGNFPDRFSGHQFPNYSSELNVNALLLGDSALYLCASSFQDTQETQYFGPGTRLLVL.

This chain links TRBV5-1 with TRBJ1-6, with D tentatively TRBD1 (5 bases). The germline gives CDR1 SGHRS, CDR2 YFSETQ. With 0 bases removed from V and 3 bases from J, the gap between germline ends came to 13 bases. The CDR3 length is 17 residues. This CDR3 reads CASSLELAGNYNSPLHF. The CDR3 coding sequence is TGCGCCAGCAGCTTGGAGTTGGCAGGGAACTATAATTCACCCCTCCACTTT.

The chain links TRBV18 to TRBJ1-2; 7 nucleotides match TRBD1. The CDR3 runs to 14 residues. V lost 5 bases to trimming and J lost 7 bases; unmatched junction nucleotides: 10. Germline CDR1 is KGHSH and CDR2 is LQKENI. The CDR3 nucleotides are TGTGCCAGCTCATCCGGGACAGCTGGGACTGGCTACACCTTC. It yields the protein CASSSGTAGTGYTF.

In this sample, this clone turned up a few times. The rearrangement joins TRBV11-3 to TRBJ2-1, with 8 bases lining up with TRBD2. Germline V gives CDR1 SGHNT, CDR2 YENEEA. V was pared by 5 bases and J by 7 bases, with 13 bases of the junction left unmatched. The CDR3 sequence is 16 residues long. CDR3 sequence (DNA): TGTGCCAGCAGCAGTTGGACTAGCCGGGGACCAAATGAGCAGTTCTTC. Its translation is CASSSWTSRGPNEQFF.

The V gene is TRBV11-2, the J gene TRBJ1-6; D is unclear. CDR3 length equals 14 residues. Trimming took off 1 base at V and 5 bases at J, with 6 bases between the two ends. Germline-derived CDR1 and CDR2 are SGHAT and FQNNGV. The CDR3 DNA sequence: TGTGCCAGCAGCTTAGTCCAGGATAATTCACCCCTCCACTTT. This codes for CASSLVQDNSPLHF.

The V and J genes are TRBV4-1 and TRBJ2-7; 7 nucleotides align to TRBD2. The CDR3 has 16 amino acids. Per germline, CDR1 MGHRA and CDR2 YSYEKL. With 4 bases clipped from V and 3 bases from J, the junction kept 12 bases outside the gene matches. Here the CDR3 reads CASSPTASGGSYEQYF. CDR3 bases: TGCGCCAGCAGCCCTACAGCCTCAGGCGGGAGCTACGAGCAGTACTTC.

The sample holds one count of this clone. This sequence joins TRBV6-4 and TRBJ2-3, with D perhaps matching TRBD2 (5 bases). Germline V CDR1 and CDR2: MRHNA, SNTAGT. V was cut by 4 bases and J by 1 base, with 9 bases left in between. This CDR3 contains 14 residues. DNA for the CDR3: TGTGCCAGCAGTGGGGAGTTCGGCACAGATACGCAGTATTTT. As protein: CASSGEFGTDTQYF.

The chain employs TRBV7-2 and TRBJ1-3; D not resolved. This CDR3 is built from 16 residues. V was cut by 3 bases and J by 0 bases, with 12 bases left in between. CDR1 and CDR2 (germline): SGHTA, FQGNSA. The CDR3 bases are TGTGCCAGCAGCTTCCCGGGTGCCCGCTCTGGAAACACCATATATTTT. It is translated as CASSFPGARSGNTIYF.

V usage is TRBV13 and J usage is TRBJ2-3, with 8 bases lining up with TRBD2. V lost 6 bases, J lost 4 bases, and 9 bases stayed unmatched. The CDR3 loop spans 15 amino acids. Germline CDR1 reads PRHDT; CDR2 reads FYEKMQ (reference sequence). The CDR3 protein is CASRIAGSRSDTQYF. DNA of the CDR3: TGTGCCAGCAGAATAGCGGGATCACGGTCAGATACGCAGTATTTT. Filled out from reference TRBV13 and TRBJ2-3, the complete variable domain reads AAGVIQSPRHLIKEKRETATLKCYPIPRHDTVYWYQQGPGQDPQFLISFYEKMQSDKGSIPDRFSAQQFSDYHSELNMSSLELGDSALYFCASRIAGSRSDTQYFGPGTRLTVL.

V and J are TRBV7-8 and TRBJ2-6; tentative D call: TRBD2 (6 bases). This CDR3 comprises 17 residues. V dropped 5 bases and J dropped 0 bases, with 14 bases sitting between them. Germline V gene sequence: CDR1 SGHVS, CDR2 FQNEAQ. This CDR3 is CASSPARRASGANVLTF. The DNA of the CDR3 is TGTGCCAGCAGCCCCGCCAGGAGGGCCTCTGGGGCCAACGTCCTGACTTTC.

A note on this clone: Additional DNA sequences in this sample encode the identical CDR3. The J gene is TRBJ2-7, the V gene TRBV11-2, with 11 bases fitting TRBD1. CDR1 is SGHAT and CDR2 is FQNNGV in the germline V gene. V was clipped by 1 base and J by 0 bases; unmatched bases: 5. This CDR3 comprises 17 residues. The CDR3, as DNA: TGTGCCAGCAGCTTAGGGACAGGGGGCCTTAGCTCCTACGAGCAGTACTTC. Translating it yields CASSLGTGGLSSYEQYF.

V is TRBV10-3 and J is TRBJ2-1; 7 bases are a match to TRBD1. The germline V gene encodes CDR1 ENHRY and CDR2 SYGVKD. The V gene end was trimmed by 0 bases and the J gene end by 2 bases; junction bases not matched to a gene: 4. There are 16 residues in the CDR3. In DNA, the CDR3 is TGTGCCATCAGTGAGTCGATAGACAGGGCCTACAATGAGCAGTTCTTC. Its translation is CAISESIDRAYNEQFF.

V is TRBV27 and J is TRBJ2-5, with D uncertain. The assigned J gene may be wrong: the sequence end matches TRBJ2-7 better. Germline V CDR1 and CDR2: MNHEY, SMNVEV (reference sequence). The CDR3 runs 14 residues. DNA of the CDR3: TGTGCCAGCAGTTTAGCCCTTCGCGGATACGAGCAGTACTTC. It yields the protein CASSLALRGYEQYF.

The V gene is TRBV27, the J gene TRBJ2-1; perhaps TRBD2 as D (6 bases). Germline V lookup: CDR1 MNHEY, CDR2 SMNVEV (reference sequence). The CDR3 is 13 residues long. V lost 6 bases and J 0 bases, leaving 6 bases between the germline ends. The CDR3 coding sequence is TGTGCCAGCAGGCGGGACTCCTACAATGAGCAGTTCTTC. Its protein product is CASRRDSYNEQFF.